This T cell receptor beta chain was identified during a study of T cell repertoires in cytomegalovirus infection. Study at large: Evidence of both CMV infection and a matching HLA type came from public TCR beta signatures. Study outcomes and limitations: Carriers of CMV and the relevant HLA type were discriminated by public TCR beta frequency. There were HLA-C-restricted CMV-specific TCR beta clonotypes dominating the ex vivo response.

TCRdb analysed the reads with MiXCR anew, one entry per CDR3 protein. The sample carries about 97,000 distinct CDR3 sequences, more than 15% recorded once. This clonotype has a handful of counts. Antigen: not known. The source of this sequence is a human donor in good health (CMV status not recorded). Some clones in this sample may be carry-over from other donors' samples. The sample was PBMCs.

The CDR3 loop reads CASTEGGGLETQYF. In nucleotides, the CDR3 is TGTGCCAGCACCGAAGGGGGGGGGCTGGAGACCCAGTACTTC. The J gene is TRBJ2-5, the V gene TRBV28; D perhaps matches TRBD2 (7 bases). V lost 7 bases and J 5 bases, leaving 17 bases between the germline ends. CDR1 MDHEN and CDR2 SYDVKM come from the germline V gene. The CDR3 contains 14 residues.